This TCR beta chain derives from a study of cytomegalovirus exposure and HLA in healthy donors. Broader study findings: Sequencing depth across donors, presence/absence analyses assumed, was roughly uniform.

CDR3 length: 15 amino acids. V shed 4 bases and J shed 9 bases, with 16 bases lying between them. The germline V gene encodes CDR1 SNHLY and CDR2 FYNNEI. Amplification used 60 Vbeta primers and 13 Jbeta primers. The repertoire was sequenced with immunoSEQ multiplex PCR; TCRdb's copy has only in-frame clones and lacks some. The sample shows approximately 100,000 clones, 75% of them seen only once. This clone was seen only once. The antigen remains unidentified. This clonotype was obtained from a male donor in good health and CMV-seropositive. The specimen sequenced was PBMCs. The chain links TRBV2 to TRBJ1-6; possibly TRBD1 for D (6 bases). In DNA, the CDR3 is TGTGCCAGCAGTGTGCAGGGGACGAAGGGTTCACCCCTCCACTTT. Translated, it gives CASSVQGTKGSPLHF.